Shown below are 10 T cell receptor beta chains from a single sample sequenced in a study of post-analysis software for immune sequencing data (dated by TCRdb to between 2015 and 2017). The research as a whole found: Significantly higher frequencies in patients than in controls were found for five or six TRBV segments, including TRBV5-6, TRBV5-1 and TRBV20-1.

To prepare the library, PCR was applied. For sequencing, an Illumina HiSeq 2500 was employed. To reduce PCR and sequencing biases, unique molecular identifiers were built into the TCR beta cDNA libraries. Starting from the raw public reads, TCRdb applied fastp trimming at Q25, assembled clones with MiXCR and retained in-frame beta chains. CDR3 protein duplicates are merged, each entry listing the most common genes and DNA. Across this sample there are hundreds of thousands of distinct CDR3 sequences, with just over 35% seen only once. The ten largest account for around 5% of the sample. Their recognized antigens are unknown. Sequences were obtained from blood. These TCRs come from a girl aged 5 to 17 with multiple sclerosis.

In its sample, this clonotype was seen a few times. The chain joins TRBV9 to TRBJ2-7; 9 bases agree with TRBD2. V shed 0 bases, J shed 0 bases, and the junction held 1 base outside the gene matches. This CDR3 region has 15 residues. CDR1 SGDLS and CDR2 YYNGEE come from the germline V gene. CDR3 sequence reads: CASSVGLADSYEQYF. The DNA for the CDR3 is TGTGCCAGCAGCGTAGGACTAGCGGACTCCTACGAGCAGTACTTC.

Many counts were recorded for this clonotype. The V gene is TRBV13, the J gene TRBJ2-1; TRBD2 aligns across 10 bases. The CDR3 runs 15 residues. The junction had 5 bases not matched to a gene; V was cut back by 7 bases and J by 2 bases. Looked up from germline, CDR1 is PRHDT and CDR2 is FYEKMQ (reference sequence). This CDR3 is CASIISGRAYNEQFF. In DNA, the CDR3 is TGTGCCAGCATCATCAGCGGGAGGGCCTACAATGAGCAGTTCTTC. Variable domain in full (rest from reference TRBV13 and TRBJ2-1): AAGVIQSPRHLIKEKRETATLKCYPIPRHDTVYWYQQGPGQDPQFLISFYEKMQSDKGSIPDRFSAQQFSDYHSELNMSSLELGDSALYFCASIISGRAYNEQFFGPGTRLTVL.

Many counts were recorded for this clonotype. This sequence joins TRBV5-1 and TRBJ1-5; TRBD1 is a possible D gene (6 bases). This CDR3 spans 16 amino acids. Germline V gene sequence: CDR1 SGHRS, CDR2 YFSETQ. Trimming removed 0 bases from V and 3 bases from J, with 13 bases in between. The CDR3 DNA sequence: TGCGCCAGCAGCTTGGGACTTGACAGGAACAATCAGCCCCAGCATTTT. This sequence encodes CASSLGLDRNNQPQHF.

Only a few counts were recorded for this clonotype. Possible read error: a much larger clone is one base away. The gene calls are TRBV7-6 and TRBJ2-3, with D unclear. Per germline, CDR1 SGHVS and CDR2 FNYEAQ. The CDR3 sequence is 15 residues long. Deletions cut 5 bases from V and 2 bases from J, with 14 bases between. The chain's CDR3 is CASSDPIGSTDTQYF. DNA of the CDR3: TGTGCCAGCAGCGACCCAATAGGGTCCACAGATACGCAGTATTTT. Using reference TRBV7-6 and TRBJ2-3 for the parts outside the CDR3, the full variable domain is GAGVSQSPRYKVTKRGQDVALRCDPISGHVSLYWYRQALGQGPEFLTYFNYEAQQDKSGLPNDRFSAERPEGSISTLTIQRTEQRDSAMYRCASSDPIGSTDTQYFGPGTRLTVL.

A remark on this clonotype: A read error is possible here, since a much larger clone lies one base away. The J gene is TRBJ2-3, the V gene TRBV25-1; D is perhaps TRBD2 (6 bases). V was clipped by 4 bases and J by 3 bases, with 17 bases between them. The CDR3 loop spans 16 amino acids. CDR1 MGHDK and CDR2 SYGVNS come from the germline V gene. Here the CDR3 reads CASSAGGRGWTDTQYF. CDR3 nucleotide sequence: TGTGCCAGCAGTGCCGGGGGACGGGGGTGGACAGATACGCAGTATTTT.

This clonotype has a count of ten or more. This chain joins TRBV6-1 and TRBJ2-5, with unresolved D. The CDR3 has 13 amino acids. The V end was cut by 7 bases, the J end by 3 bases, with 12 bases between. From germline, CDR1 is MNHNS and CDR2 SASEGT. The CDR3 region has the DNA TGTGCCAGCACCAAGGACGCCGAAGAGACCCAGTACTTC. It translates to CASTKDAEETQYF.

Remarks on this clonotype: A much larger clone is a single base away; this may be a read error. The DNA for the CDR3 is TGCGCCAGCAGCATCATGGGGACAGGGGGAGACCATGGCTACACCTTC. This sequence encodes CASSIMGTGGDHGYTF. The rearrangement joins TRBV5-1 to TRBJ1-2; 11 nucleotides line up with TRBD1. This CDR3 has 16 amino acids. Per the germline V gene, CDR1 is SGHRS and CDR2 is YFSETQ. After removal of 4 bases from V and 6 bases from J, the junction contained 11 bases not matched to a gene.

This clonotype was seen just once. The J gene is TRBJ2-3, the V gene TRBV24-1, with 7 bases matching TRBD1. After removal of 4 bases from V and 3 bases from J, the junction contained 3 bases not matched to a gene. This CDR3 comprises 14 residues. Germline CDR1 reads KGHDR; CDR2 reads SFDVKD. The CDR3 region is CATSETGQTDTQYF. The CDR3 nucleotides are TGTGCCACCAGTGAAACGGGACAGACAGATACGCAGTATTTT.

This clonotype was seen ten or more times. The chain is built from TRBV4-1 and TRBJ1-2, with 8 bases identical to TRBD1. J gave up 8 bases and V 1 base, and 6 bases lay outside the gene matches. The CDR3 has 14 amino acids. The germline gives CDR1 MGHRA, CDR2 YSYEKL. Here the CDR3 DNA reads TGCGCCAGCAGCCAAGGACAGGGGAGTGGAGGCTACACCTTC. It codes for CASSQGQGSGGYTF.

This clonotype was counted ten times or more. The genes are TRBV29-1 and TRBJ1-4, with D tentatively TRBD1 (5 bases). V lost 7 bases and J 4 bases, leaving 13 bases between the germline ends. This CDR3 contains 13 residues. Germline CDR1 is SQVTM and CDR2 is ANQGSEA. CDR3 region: CSAQRQGNEKLFF. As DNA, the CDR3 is TGCAGCGCCCAGCGGCAGGGTAATGAAAAACTGTTTTTT.